These T cell receptor beta chains were read from a single sample in a study of T-cell memory formation after mild COVID-19. TCRdb used MiXCR to reprocess the 5' RACE reads, holding one entry per CDR3 protein. The sample holds around 510,000 distinct CDR3 sequences, about 22% seen once. The sample was PBMCs or a T cell subset sorted from them (not recorded which). Source of these receptors: an adult woman who had mild COVID-19 (a few samples of this study predate the infection). Cell type and time point are not known. The CDR3 runs from the conserved cysteine through the conserved F or W. D genes are given only for firm matches. Rows may omit the clone size; those that give it use once, few, many or a size class.

clone size: .; J gene: TRBJ2-6; D gene: .; V gene: TRBV20-1; CDR3 DNA: TGCAGTGCTACCGAGAACTCCGAACGGGGCCGTATCTTTGGGGCCAACGTCCTGACTTTC; CDR3 protein: CSATENSERGRIFGANVLTF
clone size: .; J gene: TRBJ2-3; D gene: .; V gene: TRBV5-1; CDR3 DNA: TGCGCCAGCAGCTTGGGGCCCCTCACAGATACGCAGTATTTT; CDR3 protein: CASSLGPLTDTQYF
clone size: few; J gene: TRBJ2-7; D gene: .; V gene: TRBV5-1; CDR3 DNA: TGCGCCAGCAGCTTCGGGTGGGGGGAACGCGAGCAGTACTTC; CDR3 protein: CASSFGWGEREQYF
clone size: .; J gene: TRBJ1-1; D gene: .; V gene: TRBV5-6; CDR3 DNA: TGTGCCAGCAGCCCTCGAAGAGGGGGATATCGGCCAATGAACACTGAAGCTTTCTTT; CDR3 protein: CASSPRRGGYRPMNTEAFF
clone size: many; J gene: TRBJ2-1; D gene: TRBD1; V gene: TRBV7-2; CDR3 DNA: TGTGCCAGCAGCCAGGACAGGGACTCCTACAATGAGCAGTTCTTC; CDR3 protein: CASSQDRDSYNEQFF
clone size: .; J gene: TRBJ2-7; D gene: .; V gene: TRBV7-7; CDR3 DNA: TGTGCTAGCAGCTCCAGCTTGAGCTCCTACGAGCAGTACTTC; CDR3 protein: CASSSSLSSYEQYF
clone size: few; J gene: TRBJ1-1; D gene: TRBD1; V gene: TRBV29-1; CDR3 DNA: TGCAGCTCCTCGACAGGGATTTATGAAGCTTTCTTT; CDR3 protein: CSSSTGIYEAFF
clone size: .; J gene: TRBJ1-2; D gene: .; V gene: TRBV19; CDR3 DNA: TGTGCCAGTAGTATTATCCCCGCTTTCCGGGACGTCGCTAACTATGGCTACACCTTC; CDR3 protein: CASSIIPAFRDVANYGYTF
clone size: .; J gene: TRBJ2-3; D gene: .; V gene: TRBV6-5; CDR3 DNA: TGTGCCAGCACCCGGGCGCGGGACTCCACAGATACGCAGTATTTT; CDR3 protein: CASTRARDSTDTQYF
clone size: .; J gene: TRBJ2-2; D gene: TRBD2; V gene: TRBV3-1; CDR3 DNA: TGTGCCAGCAGCCAAGATGTTCTAGCGGGGTCGAACACCGGGGAGCTGTTTTTT; CDR3 protein: CASSQDVLAGSNTGELFF
clone size: few; J gene: TRBJ2-1; D gene: TRBD1; V gene: TRBV7-9; CDR3 DNA: TGTGCCAGCAGCTTACCCCGGGACAGGGACCATGAGCAGTTCTTC; CDR3 protein: CASSLPRDRDHEQFF
clone size: few; J gene: TRBJ1-4; D gene: .; V gene: TRBV12-3/TRBV12-4; CDR3 DNA: TGTGCCAGCAGGTTGACAGATGCAACTAATGAAAAACTGTTTTTT; CDR3 protein: CASRLTDATNEKLFF
clone size: .; J gene: TRBJ2-5; D gene: .; V gene: TRBV5-5; CDR3 DNA: TGTGCCAGCAGCTTCGACACCCAGGGGACCCAGTACTTC; CDR3 protein: CASSFDTQGTQYF
clone size: .; J gene: TRBJ2-6; D gene: .; V gene: TRBV9; CDR3 DNA: TGTGCCAGCAGCGTTAGGAGCTCTGGGGCCAACGTCCTGACTTTC; CDR3 protein: CASSVRSSGANVLTF
clone size: few; J gene: TRBJ2-3; D gene: TRBD2; V gene: TRBV20-1; CDR3 DNA: TGCAGTGCTAGGCGGCTAGCGGGGGGTAGAGATACGCAGTATTTT; CDR3 protein: CSARRLAGGRDTQYF
clone size: .; J gene: TRBJ2-7; D gene: .; V gene: TRBV7-9; CDR3 DNA: TGTGCCAGCAGTCTAGAACTGCTCGGGGGCGAGCAGTACTTC; CDR3 protein: CASSLELLGGEQYF
clone size: .; J gene: TRBJ1-1; D gene: TRBD1; V gene: TRBV20-1; CDR3 DNA: TGCAGTGCTACCACGGGACAGGGCCTTGAAGCTTTCTTT; CDR3 protein: CSATTGQGLEAFF
clone size: few; J gene: TRBJ2-7; D gene: .; V gene: TRBV6-5; CDR3 DNA: TGTGCCAGCAGTTACTCGATGGGTTACACCTCCTACGAGCAGTACTTC; CDR3 protein: CASSYSMGYTSYEQYF
clone size: few; J gene: TRBJ1-1; D gene: TRBD1; V gene: TRBV7-9; CDR3 DNA: TGTGCCAGCAGCTCCCAGACAGGGATGAACACTGAAGCTTTCTTT; CDR3 protein: CASSSQTGMNTEAFF
clone size: .; J gene: TRBJ2-1; D gene: TRBD2; V gene: TRBV14; CDR3 DNA: TGTGCCAGCAGCCAACTAGCGGGGGAAATCTACAATGAGCAGTTCTTC; CDR3 protein: CASSQLAGEIYNEQFF
clone size: many; J gene: TRBJ2-1; D gene: .; V gene: TRBV5-1; CDR3 DNA: TGCGCCAGCAGCTTGGATCTGCGGGGGCCGGGTGAGCAGTTCTTC; CDR3 protein: CASSLDLRGPGEQFF
clone size: .; J gene: TRBJ1-4; D gene: .; V gene: TRBV6-5; CDR3 DNA: TGTGCCAGCAGTTACTCGATTACGAGGGGGAGGGAAAAACTGTTTTTT; CDR3 protein: CASSYSITRGREKLFF
clone size: .; J gene: TRBJ2-5; D gene: TRBD1; V gene: TRBV5-1; CDR3 DNA: TGCGCCAGCAGCCTGACAGGGTCGAGGATGGGGGAGACCCAGTACTTC; CDR3 protein: CASSLTGSRMGETQYF
clone size: few; J gene: TRBJ1-1; D gene: .; V gene: TRBV21-1; CDR3 DNA: TGTGCCAGCAGCAAAACGCGGCGGGCTGAAGCTTTCTTT; CDR3 protein: CASSKTRRAEAFF
clone size: few; J gene: TRBJ2-7; D gene: .; V gene: TRBV4-1; CDR3 DNA: TGCGCCAGCAGCCAAGATTCGACCCGGAGCTCCTACGAGCAGTACTTC; CDR3 protein: CASSQDSTRSSYEQYF
clone size: .; J gene: TRBJ1-1; D gene: .; V gene: TRBV7-9; CDR3 DNA: TGTGCCAGCAGCGAAGTATGGGACACTGAAGCTTTCTTT; CDR3 protein: CASSEVWDTEAFF
clone size: .; J gene: TRBJ2-7; D gene: TRBD2; V gene: TRBV7-9; CDR3 DNA: TGTGCCAGCAGCTTCGGGGTAGCGGGAGTAACCGAGCAGTACTTC; CDR3 protein: CASSFGVAGVTEQYF
clone size: .; J gene: TRBJ1-1; D gene: TRBD1; V gene: TRBV10-2; CDR3 DNA: TGCGCCAGCAGAGCGACAGGGATGAACACTGAAGCTTTCTTT; CDR3 protein: CASRATGMNTEAFF
clone size: .; J gene: TRBJ1-1; D gene: .; V gene: TRBV6-2/TRBV6-3; CDR3 DNA: TGTGCCAGCACAAGAAGGAGAGAAAACACTGAAGCTTTCTTT; CDR3 protein: CASTRRRENTEAFF
clone size: few; J gene: TRBJ2-2; D gene: .; V gene: TRBV19; CDR3 DNA: TGTGCCAGTATCGCGAGGGGGGAGCTGTTTTTT; CDR3 protein: CASIARGELFF
clone size: .; J gene: TRBJ1-5; D gene: TRBD1; V gene: TRBV12-3/TRBV12-4; CDR3 DNA: TGTGCCAGCAGACCAGGACAGGGCATACGAGGCAATCAGCCCCAGCATTTT; CDR3 protein: CASRPGQGIRGNQPQHF
clone size: few; J gene: TRBJ2-5; D gene: TRBD1; V gene: TRBV7-7; CDR3 DNA: TGTGCCAGCAGCTTGATACAGGGGAACCAAGAGACCCAGTACTTC; CDR3 protein: CASSLIQGNQETQYF
clone size: few; J gene: TRBJ2-5; D gene: TRBD2; V gene: TRBV28; CDR3 DNA: TGTGCCAGCAGTGATAGCGGGGGATCGACAGAAGAGACCCAGTACTTC; CDR3 protein: CASSDSGGSTEETQYF
clone size: .; J gene: TRBJ2-2; D gene: TRBD2; V gene: TRBV9; CDR3 DNA: TGTGCCACACAACGCCTAGCGGGGGGCACCGGGGAGCTGTTTTTT; CDR3 protein: CATQRLAGGTGELFF
clone size: few; J gene: TRBJ2-7; D gene: TRBD2; V gene: TRBV7-2; CDR3 DNA: TGTGCCAGCAGCTTACTCCCTACGGGACTAGCGGGGGGAGAGCAGTACTTC; CDR3 protein: CASSLLPTGLAGGEQYF
clone size: .; J gene: TRBJ2-7; D gene: .; V gene: TRBV4-3; CDR3 DNA: TGCGCCAGCAGCCAAGATCACCTACTAGCCCTCAGACCTACGGGGGCGATGGAGCAGTACTTC; CDR3 protein: CASSQDHLLALRPTGAMEQYF
clone size: few; J gene: TRBJ1-5; D gene: .; V gene: TRBV5-1; CDR3 DNA: TGCGCCAGCAGCTTGGGGCAGGGTGGGGATCAGCCCCAGCATTTT; CDR3 protein: CASSLGQGGDQPQHF
clone size: .; J gene: TRBJ2-1; D gene: .; V gene: TRBV23-1; CDR3 DNA: TGCGCCAGCAGTCCCACCGGAGTAGGCAATGAGCAGTTCTTC; CDR3 protein: CASSPTGVGNEQFF
clone size: few; J gene: TRBJ2-1; D gene: TRBD2; V gene: TRBV24-1; CDR3 DNA: TGTGCCACCAGTGATTTCGAGACTAGCGGGGACAATGAGCAGTTCTTC; CDR3 protein: CATSDFETSGDNEQFF
clone size: .; J gene: TRBJ2-7; D gene: TRBD1; V gene: TRBV12-3/TRBV12-4; CDR3 DNA: TGTGCCAGCAGGATAACAGGGGAATACGAGCAGTACTTC; CDR3 protein: CASRITGEYEQYF
clone size: .; J gene: TRBJ1-2; D gene: .; V gene: TRBV7-2; CDR3 DNA: TGTGCCAGCAGCTTATATGGTACCGAAAACTATGGCTACACCTTC; CDR3 protein: CASSLYGTENYGYTF
clone size: .; J gene: TRBJ1-1; D gene: TRBD1; V gene: TRBV7-8; CDR3 DNA: TGTGCCAGCAGCCCGGGACAGGTGGGGGACACTGAAGCTTTCTTT; CDR3 protein: CASSPGQVGDTEAFF
clone size: few; J gene: TRBJ2-7; D gene: TRBD2; V gene: TRBV13; CDR3 DNA: TGTGCCAGCAGCTCGTCTAGCGGGAGGGCGGTGTACGAGCAGTACTTC; CDR3 protein: CASSSSSGRAVYEQYF
clone size: .; J gene: TRBJ1-3; D gene: .; V gene: TRBV5-6; CDR3 DNA: TGTGCCAGCAGCTTGGGTCCACCCCAGAGCTCTGGAAACACCATATATTTT; CDR3 protein: CASSLGPPQSSGNTIYF
clone size: .; J gene: TRBJ1-1; D gene: .; V gene: TRBV30; CDR3 DNA: TGTGCCGCGGATCGGGCCCTCTTTGGAACGTGGAACACTGAAGCTTTCTTT; CDR3 protein: CAADRALFGTWNTEAFF
clone size: .; J gene: TRBJ2-1; D gene: TRBD1; V gene: TRBV5-1; CDR3 DNA: TGCGCCAGCAGCTCCGGGACAGGGGGGAAGTTCTTC; CDR3 protein: CASSSGTGGKFF
clone size: few; J gene: TRBJ2-5; D gene: .; V gene: TRBV7-2; CDR3 DNA: TGTGCCAGCAGTAGAATGGGGGTGAGGCAAGAGACCCAGTACTTC; CDR3 protein: CASSRMGVRQETQYF
clone size: many; J gene: TRBJ2-1; D gene: TRBD1; V gene: TRBV20-1; CDR3 DNA: TGCAGTGCTAACAGGGGATGGGAGCAGTTCTTC; CDR3 protein: CSANRGWEQFF
clone size: .; J gene: TRBJ2-1; D gene: TRBD1; V gene: TRBV7-2; CDR3 DNA: TGTGCCAGCAGCCTCCGCGGACAGGCCGAGCAGTTCTTC; CDR3 protein: CASSLRGQAEQFF
clone size: few; J gene: TRBJ1-4; D gene: .; V gene: TRBV27; CDR3 DNA: TGTGCCAGCAGTTTATGGGACGGTGGGAATGAAAAACTGTTTTTT; CDR3 protein: CASSLWDGGNEKLFF
clone size: .; J gene: TRBJ2-3; D gene: .; V gene: TRBV2; CDR3 DNA: TGTGCCAACCGAGAGGGGGGCTATGGACCAGATACGCAGTATTTT; CDR3 protein: CANREGGYGPDTQYF
clone size: .; J gene: TRBJ1-1; D gene: .; V gene: TRBV13; CDR3 DNA: TGTGCCAGCAGCCTTGGTGCGTGGGCCGTCGGGACTGAAGCTTTCTTT; CDR3 protein: CASSLGAWAVGTEAFF